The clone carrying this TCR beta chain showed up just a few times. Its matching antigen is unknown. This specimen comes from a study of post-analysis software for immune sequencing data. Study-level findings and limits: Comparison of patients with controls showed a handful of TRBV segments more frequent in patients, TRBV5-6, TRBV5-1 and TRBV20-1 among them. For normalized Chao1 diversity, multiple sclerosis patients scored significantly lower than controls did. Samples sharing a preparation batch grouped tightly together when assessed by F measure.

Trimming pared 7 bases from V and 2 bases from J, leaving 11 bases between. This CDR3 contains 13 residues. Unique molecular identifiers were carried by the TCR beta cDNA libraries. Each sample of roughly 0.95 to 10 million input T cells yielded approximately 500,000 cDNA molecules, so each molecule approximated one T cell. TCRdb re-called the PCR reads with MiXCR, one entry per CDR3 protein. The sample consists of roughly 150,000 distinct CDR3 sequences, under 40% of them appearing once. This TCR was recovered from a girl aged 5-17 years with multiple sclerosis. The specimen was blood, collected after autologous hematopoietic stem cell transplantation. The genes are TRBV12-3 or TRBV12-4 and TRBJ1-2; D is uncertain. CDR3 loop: CASTREGNYGYTF. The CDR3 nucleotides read TGTGCCAGCACCCGGGAGGGAAACTATGGCTACACCTTC.